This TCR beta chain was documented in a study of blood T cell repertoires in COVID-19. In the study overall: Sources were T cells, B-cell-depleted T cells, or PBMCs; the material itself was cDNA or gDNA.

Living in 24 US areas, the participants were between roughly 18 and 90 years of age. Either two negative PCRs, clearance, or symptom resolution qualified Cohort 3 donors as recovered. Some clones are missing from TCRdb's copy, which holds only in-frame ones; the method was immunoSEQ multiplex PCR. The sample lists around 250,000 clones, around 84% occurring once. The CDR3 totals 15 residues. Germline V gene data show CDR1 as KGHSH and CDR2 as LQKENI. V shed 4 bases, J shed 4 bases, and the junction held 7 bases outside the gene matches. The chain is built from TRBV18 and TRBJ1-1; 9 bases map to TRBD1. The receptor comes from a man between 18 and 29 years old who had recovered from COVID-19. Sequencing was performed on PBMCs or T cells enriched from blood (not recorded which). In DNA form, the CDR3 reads TGTGCCAGCTCACAAAAACAGGGGGCGAGCACTGAAGCTTTCTTT. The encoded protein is CASSQKQGASTEAFF.